These 5 T cell receptor beta chains came from one sample sequenced in a study of radiation and T cells in renal cell carcinoma (dated by TCRdb to 2018 to 2020). The library was made by the immunoSEQ multiplex PCR assay. Entries here come from immuneACCESS through TCRdb and include only in-frame sequences with V and J called. Some clones fail to appear in such tables; in the studies checked, an unresolved V gene covers under half of the shortfall, and the cause of the remainder is unknown. This sample comprises under 150,000 clones, 81% of them detected only once. The ten largest make up approximately 1.9% of the sample. This specimen's time point label, per the study, means: blood 2 weeks post-SBRT. This specimen's treatment or condition label, interpreted: 15 Gy SBRT to primary tumor, nephrectomy 4 weeks later. This specimen consisted of blood, obtained from a patient whose treatment included radiotherapy and nephrectomy. The receptors come from a woman in her sixties or seventies with renal cell carcinoma.

The CDR3 region is CASSLFLAGSSGANVLTF. CDR3 nucleotides: TGTGCCAGCAGTTTATTTTTAGCGGGGAGCTCTGGGGCCAACGTCCTGACTTTC. This chain links TRBV28 with TRBJ2-6; TRBD2 matches 8 bases. The CDR3 has 18 amino acids. V lost 1 base to trimming and J lost 0 bases; unmatched junction nucleotides: 5. CDR1 and CDR2 from the germline V gene are MDHEN and SYDVKM.

The CDR3 DNA reads as TGCAGCGTTGCGGATGGGGGCAACGAGCAGTACTTC. Translated, it gives CSVADGGNEQYF. The rearrangement joins TRBV29-1 to TRBJ2-7; perhaps TRBD1 as D (6 bases). Germline loops: CDR1 SQVTM, CDR2 ANQGSEA. The CDR3 sequence is 12 residues long. V shed 4 bases and J shed 5 bases, with 12 bases lying between them.

V usage is TRBV7-9 and J usage is TRBJ2-3; 8 bases align to TRBD1. The V segment lost 5 bases and the J segment 3 bases; nucleotides outside the gene matches: 4. Germline CDR1 is SEHNR and CDR2 is FQNEAQ (reference sequence). The CDR3 loop spans 14 amino acids. Written as DNA, the CDR3 is TGTGCCAGCAGCCAACGACAGGGGACAGATACGCAGTATTTT. This sequence encodes CASSQRQGTDTQYF. Full variable domain (rest looked up from reference TRBV7-9 and TRBJ2-3): DTGVSQNPRHKITKRGQNVTFRCDPISEHNRLYWYRQTLGQGPEFLTYFQNEAQLEKSRLLSDRFSAERPKGSFSTLEIQRTEQGDSAMYLCASSQRQGTDTQYFGPGTRLTVL.

The chain employs TRBV4-1 and TRBJ2-3; 10 nucleotides agree with TRBD1. The ends lost 4 bases at V and 3 bases at J; junction bases unmatched: 4. Germline V gene data show CDR1 as MGHRA and CDR2 as YSYEKL. There are 15 residues in the CDR3. CDR3 bases: TGCGCCAGCAGCCCGACAGGGGGCTATACAGATACGCAGTATTTT. Translation gives CASSPTGGYTDTQYF.

As for this clone: Germline and junction disagree at one end, which may indicate a read error. The chain recombines TRBV5-1 with TRBJ2-5, with TRBD1 matching 8 bases. The CDR3 covers 15 residues. The V gene's germline CDR1 is SGHRS and CDR2 YFSETQ. CDR3 DNA sequence: TGCGCCAGCAGTCAAGGCACAGGGGGGCAAGGGACCCAGTACTTC. Its protein is CASSQGTGGQGTQYF.